This TCR beta chain was recorded in a study of blood T cells in healthy people across ages. The study's findings and limits: When set beside aged donors, long-lived donors presented more naive CD4+ cells and higher diversity.

With respect to this clonotype: The antigen remains unidentified. A junction boundary mismatches the germline segment, possibly from a read error.

This CDR3 contains 13 residues. Germline assignment: CDR1 SGHTA and CDR2 FQGNSA. Then a second PCR, running about 6 to 11 cycles, was carried out with a sample-barcoded 5' primer and a J-beta primer mix. TCRdb called the 5' RACE reads again in MiXCR, with one record for every CDR3 protein. The data show about 780,000 distinct CDR3 sequences, about 45% seen once. This chain joins TRBV7-2 and TRBJ1-2, with a weak D call TRBD1 (5 bases). This TCR was sampled from a man at least 80 years old in good health. The sequenced sample consisted of blood. The CDR3 spells CASSLEFWDGCTF. CDR3 bases: TGTGCCAGCAGCTTAGAATTCTGGGACGGCTGCACCTTC.